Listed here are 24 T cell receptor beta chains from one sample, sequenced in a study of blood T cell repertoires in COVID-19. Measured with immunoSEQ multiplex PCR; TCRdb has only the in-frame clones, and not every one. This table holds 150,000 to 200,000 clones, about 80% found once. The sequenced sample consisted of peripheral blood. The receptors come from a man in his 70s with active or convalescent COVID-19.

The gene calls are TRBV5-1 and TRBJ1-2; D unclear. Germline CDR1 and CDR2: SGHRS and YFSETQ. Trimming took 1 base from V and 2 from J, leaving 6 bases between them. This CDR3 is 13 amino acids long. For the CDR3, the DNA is TGCGCCAGCAGCTTGTCCCAGAACTATGGCTACACCTTC. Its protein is CASSLSQNYGYTF.

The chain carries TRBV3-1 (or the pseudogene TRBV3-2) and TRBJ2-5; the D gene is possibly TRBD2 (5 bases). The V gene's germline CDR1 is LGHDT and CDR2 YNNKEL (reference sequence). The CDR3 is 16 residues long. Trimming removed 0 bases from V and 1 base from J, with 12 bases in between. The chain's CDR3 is CASSQDRGQIQETQYF. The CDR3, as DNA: TGTGCCAGCAGCCAAGATCGGGGTCAGATCCAAGAGACCCAGTACTTC.

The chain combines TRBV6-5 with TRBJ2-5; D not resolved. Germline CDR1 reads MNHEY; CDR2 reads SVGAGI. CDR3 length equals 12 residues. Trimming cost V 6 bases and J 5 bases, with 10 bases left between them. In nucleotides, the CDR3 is TGTGCCAGCAGCCGCGGTGCGGAGACCCAGTACTTC. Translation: CASSRGAETQYF.

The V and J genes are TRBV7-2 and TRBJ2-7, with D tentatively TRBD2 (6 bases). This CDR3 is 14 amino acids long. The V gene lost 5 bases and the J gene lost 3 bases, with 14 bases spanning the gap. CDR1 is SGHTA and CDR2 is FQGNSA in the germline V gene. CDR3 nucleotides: TGTGCCAGCAGCCAATGGGACTCTGGCTACGAGCAGTACTTC. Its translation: CASSQWDSGYEQYF.

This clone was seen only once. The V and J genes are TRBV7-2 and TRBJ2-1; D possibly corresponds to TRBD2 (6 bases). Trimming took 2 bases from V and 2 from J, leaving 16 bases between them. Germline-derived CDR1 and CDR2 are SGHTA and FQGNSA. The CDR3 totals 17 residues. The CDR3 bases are TGTGCCAGCAGCTTAAGGAGTGTAGTAGCGGCCTACAATGAGCAGTTCTTC. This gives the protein CASSLRSVVAAYNEQFF.

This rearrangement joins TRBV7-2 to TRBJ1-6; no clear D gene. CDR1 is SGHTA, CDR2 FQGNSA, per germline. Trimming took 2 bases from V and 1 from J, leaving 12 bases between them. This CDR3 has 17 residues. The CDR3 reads CASSLRWGESYNSPLHF. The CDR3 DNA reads TGTGCCAGCAGCTTACGCTGGGGAGAGTCCTATAATTCACCCCTCCACTTT.

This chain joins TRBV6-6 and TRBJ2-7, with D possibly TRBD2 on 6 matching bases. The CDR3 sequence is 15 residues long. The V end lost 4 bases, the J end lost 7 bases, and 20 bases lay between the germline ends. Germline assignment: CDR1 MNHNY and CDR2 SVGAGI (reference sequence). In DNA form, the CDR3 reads TGTGCCAGCAGTTCTGGGGACTTCCATGTGGGTGAGCAGTACTTC. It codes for CASSSGDFHVGEQYF.

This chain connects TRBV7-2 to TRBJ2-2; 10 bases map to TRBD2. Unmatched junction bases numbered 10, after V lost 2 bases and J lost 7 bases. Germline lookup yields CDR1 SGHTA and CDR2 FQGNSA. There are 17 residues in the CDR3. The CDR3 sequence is CASSLIILAGDGGELFF. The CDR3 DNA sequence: TGTGCCAGCAGCTTAATTATCCTAGCGGGAGATGGCGGGGAGCTGTTTTTT.

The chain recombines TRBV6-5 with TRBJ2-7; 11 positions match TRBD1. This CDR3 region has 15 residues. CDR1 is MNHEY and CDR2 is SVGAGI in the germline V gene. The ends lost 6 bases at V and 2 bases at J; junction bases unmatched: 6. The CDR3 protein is CASSRSGQGAYEQYF. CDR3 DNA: TGTGCCAGCAGCCGATCGGGACAGGGGGCCTACGAGCAGTACTTC.

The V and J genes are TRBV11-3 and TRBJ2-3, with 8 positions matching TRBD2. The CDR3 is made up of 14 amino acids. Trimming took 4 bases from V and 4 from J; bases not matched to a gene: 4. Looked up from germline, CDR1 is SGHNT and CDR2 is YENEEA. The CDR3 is CASSYGGAPDTQYF. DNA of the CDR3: TGTGCCAGCAGCTACGGGGGGGCCCCAGATACGCAGTATTTT.

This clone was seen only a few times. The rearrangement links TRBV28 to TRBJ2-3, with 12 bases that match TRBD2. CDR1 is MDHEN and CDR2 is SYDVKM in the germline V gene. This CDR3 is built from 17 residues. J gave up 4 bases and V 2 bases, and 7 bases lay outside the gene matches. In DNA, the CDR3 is TGTGCCAGCAGTTTACTCCGACTAGCGGGAGTGGCAGATACGCAGTATTTT. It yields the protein CASSLLRLAGVADTQYF.

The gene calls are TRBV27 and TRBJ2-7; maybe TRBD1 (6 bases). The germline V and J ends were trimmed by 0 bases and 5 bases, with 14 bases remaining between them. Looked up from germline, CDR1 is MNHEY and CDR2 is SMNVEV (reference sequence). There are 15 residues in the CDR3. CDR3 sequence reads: CASSLSRDIPHEQYF. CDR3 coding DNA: TGTGCCAGCAGTTTATCCCGGGACATTCCCCACGAGCAGTACTTC.

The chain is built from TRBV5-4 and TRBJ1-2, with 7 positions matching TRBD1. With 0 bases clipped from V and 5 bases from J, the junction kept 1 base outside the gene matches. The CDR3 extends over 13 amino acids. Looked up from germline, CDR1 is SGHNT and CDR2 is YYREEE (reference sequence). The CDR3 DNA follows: TGTGCCAGCAGCTTGGACAGGGGATATGGCTACACCTTC. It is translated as CASSLDRGYGYTF.

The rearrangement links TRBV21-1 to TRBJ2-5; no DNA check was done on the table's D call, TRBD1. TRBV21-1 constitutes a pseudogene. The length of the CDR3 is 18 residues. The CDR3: CASSKADDRGRPGETQYF. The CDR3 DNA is TGTGCCAGCAGCAAAGCTGATGACAGGGGGCGCCCGGGGGAGACCCAGTACTTC.

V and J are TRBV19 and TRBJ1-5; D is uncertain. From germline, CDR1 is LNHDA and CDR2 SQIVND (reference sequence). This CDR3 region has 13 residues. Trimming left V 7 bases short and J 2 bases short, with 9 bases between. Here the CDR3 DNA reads TGTGCCAGTAATCGTCAGGGCAATCAGCCCCAGCATTTT. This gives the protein CASNRQGNQPQHF.

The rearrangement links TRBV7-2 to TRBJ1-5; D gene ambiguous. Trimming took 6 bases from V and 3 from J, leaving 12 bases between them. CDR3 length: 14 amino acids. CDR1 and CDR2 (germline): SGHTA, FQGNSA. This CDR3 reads CASRPGGYNQPQHF. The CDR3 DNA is TGTGCCAGCAGGCCCGGAGGGTACAATCAGCCCCAGCATTTT.

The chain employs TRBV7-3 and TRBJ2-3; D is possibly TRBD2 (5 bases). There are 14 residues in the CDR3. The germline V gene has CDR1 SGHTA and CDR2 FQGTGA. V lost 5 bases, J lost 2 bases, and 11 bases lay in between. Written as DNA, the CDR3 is TGTGCCAGCAGCCCACCCGGGAACACAGATACGCAGTATTTT. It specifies CASSPPGNTDTQYF.

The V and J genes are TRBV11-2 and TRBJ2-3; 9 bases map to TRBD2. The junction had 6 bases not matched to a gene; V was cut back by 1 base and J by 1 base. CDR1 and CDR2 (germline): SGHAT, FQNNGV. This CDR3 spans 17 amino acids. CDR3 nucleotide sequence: TGTGCCAGCAGCTTAGGGCGGGGGGGCCTCGGCACAGATACGCAGTATTTT. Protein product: CASSLGRGGLGTDTQYF. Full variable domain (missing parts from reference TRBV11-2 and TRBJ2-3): EAGVAQSPRYKIIEKRQSVAFWCNPISGHATLYWYQQILGQGPKLLIQFQNNGVVDDSQLPKDRFSAERLKGVDSTLKIQPAKLEDSAVYLCASSLGRGGLGTDTQYFGPGTRLTVL.

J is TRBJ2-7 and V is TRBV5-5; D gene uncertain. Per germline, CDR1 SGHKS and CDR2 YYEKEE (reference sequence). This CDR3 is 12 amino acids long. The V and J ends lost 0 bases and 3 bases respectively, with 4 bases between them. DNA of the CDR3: TGTGCCAGCAGCTTGGGAGTCTACGAGCAGTACTTC. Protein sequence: CASSLGVYEQYF.

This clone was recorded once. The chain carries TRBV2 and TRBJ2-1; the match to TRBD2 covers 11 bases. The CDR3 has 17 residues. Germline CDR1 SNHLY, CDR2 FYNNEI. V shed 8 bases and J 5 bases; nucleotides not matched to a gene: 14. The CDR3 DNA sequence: TGTGCCAGCTACACCCCGGGGCTAGCGGGGGGCCACAATGAGCAGTTCTTC. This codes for CASYTPGLAGGHNEQFF.

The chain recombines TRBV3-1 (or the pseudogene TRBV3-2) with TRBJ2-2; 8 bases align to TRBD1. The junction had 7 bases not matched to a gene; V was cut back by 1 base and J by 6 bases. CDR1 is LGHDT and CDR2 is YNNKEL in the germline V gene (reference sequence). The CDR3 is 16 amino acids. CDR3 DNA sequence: TGTGCCAGCAGCCAAGGACAGGGGACCCTAGCCGGGGAGCTGTTTTTT. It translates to CASSQGQGTLAGELFF.

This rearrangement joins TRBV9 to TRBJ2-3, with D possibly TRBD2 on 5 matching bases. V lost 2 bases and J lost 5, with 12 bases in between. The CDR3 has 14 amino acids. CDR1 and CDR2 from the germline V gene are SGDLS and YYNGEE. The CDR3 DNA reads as TGTGCCAGCAGCGTGAGACTAAATCAAGATACGCAGTATTTT. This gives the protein CASSVRLNQDTQYF.

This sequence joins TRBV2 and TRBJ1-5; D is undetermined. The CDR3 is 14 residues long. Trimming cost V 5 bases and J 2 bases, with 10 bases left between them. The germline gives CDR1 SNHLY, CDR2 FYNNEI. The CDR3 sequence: CASSPLTRNQPQHF. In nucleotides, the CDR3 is TGTGCCAGCAGTCCTCTAACTCGCAATCAGCCCCAGCATTTT.

The DNA of the CDR3 is TGTGCCAGCAGCCCGCAACGGACAGATACGCAGTATTTT. This sequence encodes CASSPQRTDTQYF. The chain employs TRBV5-6 and TRBJ2-3; D remains ambiguous. The germline V gene has CDR1 SGHDT and CDR2 YYEEEE. V was shortened by 4 bases and J by 3 bases, with 9 bases between the two germline ends. The CDR3 extends over 13 amino acids. The whole variable domain, remainder taken from reference TRBV5-6 and TRBJ2-3, is DAGVTQSPTHLIKTRGQQVTLRCSPKSGHDTVSWYQQALGQGPQFIFQYYEEEERQRGNFPDRFSGHQFPNYSSELNVNALLLGDSALYLCASSPQRTDTQYFGPGTRLTVL.